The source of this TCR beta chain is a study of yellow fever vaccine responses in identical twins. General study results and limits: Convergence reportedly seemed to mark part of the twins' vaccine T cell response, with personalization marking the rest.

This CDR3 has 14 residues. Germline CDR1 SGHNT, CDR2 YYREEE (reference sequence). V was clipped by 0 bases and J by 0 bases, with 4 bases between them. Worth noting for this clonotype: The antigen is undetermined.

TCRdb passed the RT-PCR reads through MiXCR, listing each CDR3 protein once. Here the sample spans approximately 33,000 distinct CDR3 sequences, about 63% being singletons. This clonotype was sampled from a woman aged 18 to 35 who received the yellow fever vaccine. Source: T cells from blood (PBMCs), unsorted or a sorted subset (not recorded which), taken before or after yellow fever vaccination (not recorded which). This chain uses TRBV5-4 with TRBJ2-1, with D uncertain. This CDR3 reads CASSLADSYNEQFF. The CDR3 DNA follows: TGTGCCAGCAGCTTGGCAGACTCCTACAATGAGCAGTTCTTC.